This T cell receptor (beta chain) was observed in a study of control samples from healthy donors and cancer patients. Clones were sequenced by immunoSEQ multiplex PCR, and TCRdb holds only the in-frame ones, with some missing. Counted here are tens of thousands of clones, 75% to 95% occurring once; the ten biggest clones make up more than 15%. The sequence derives from a man aged 30 to 39 in good health. Sequenced material: blood.

The chain's CDR3 is CASSQGRGNLNYGYTF. In nucleotides, the CDR3 is TGTGCCAGCAGCCAAGGAAGGGGGAACCTCAACTATGGCTACACCTTC. The chain employs TRBV3-1 (or the pseudogene TRBV3-2) and TRBJ1-2; D possibly corresponds to TRBD1 (6 bases). CDR1 LGHDT and CDR2 YNNKEL come from the germline V gene (reference sequence). V lost 1 base and J 2 bases, leaving 14 bases between the germline ends. The CDR3 loop spans 16 amino acids.